The present T cell receptor beta chain was sequenced within a study of OX40 agonist ivuxolimab in advanced cancers. Across the whole study: Patients were treated with ivuxolimab, an agonistic anti-OX40 (CD134) antibody. Patients treated during dose escalation were battling hepatocellular carcinoma, melanoma, renal cell or head and neck cancer.

This CDR3 comprises 17 residues. The germline V gene encodes CDR1 LGHNA and CDR2 YNFKEQ. Trimming at V came to 0 bases and at J to 4 bases, leaving 9 bases not matched to a gene. Patients were excluded for autoimmune disease history or systemic immunosuppression. Sequencing used immunoSEQ multiplex PCR; TCRdb keeps in-frame clones, though not all of them. This sample has roughly 48,000 clones; about 90% occur once, and the top ten carry around 48%. This receptor was obtained from an adult with an advanced solid tumor such as melanoma, head and neck, liver or kidney cancer. This specimen was CD4+ or CD8+ T cells sorted from blood, taken in a trial of the OX40 agonist ivuxolimab. This sequence joins TRBV4-2 and TRBJ2-5, with TRBD2 matching 9 bases. For the CDR3, the DNA is TGTGCCAGCAGCCAAGAGGGTACAGGACTAGCGCTAGAGACCCAGTACTTC. It yields the protein CASSQEGTGLALETQYF.